This T cell receptor (beta chain) was profiled in a study of T cells after yellow fever vaccination. As TCR cDNA was made by 5'RACE template switching, a universal primer site and UMIs were added. TCRdb processed the 5' RACE reads anew with MiXCR; each CDR3 protein has one entry. The data show a few hundred thousand distinct CDR3 sequences, around 13% seen once. Trimming cost V 6 bases and J 4 bases; bases outside gene matches: 3. Looked up from germline, CDR1 is DFQATT and CDR2 is SNEGSKA (reference sequence). This CDR3 has 13 residues. This clonotype was detected ten times or more. This TCR derives from a man younger than 45 who received the YFV17D yellow fever vaccine. This specimen consisted of CD4+ T cells sorted from PBMCs, obtained 45 days after the yellow fever booster vaccination. V gene TRBV20-1 combines with J gene TRBJ1-5, with TRBD1 identical over 10 bases. The DNA of the CDR3 is TGCAGTGCAAGGGGACAGGGGAATCAGCCCCAGCATTTT. This gives the protein CSARGQGNQPQHF.